This entry lists 5 T cell receptor beta chains sequenced from one sample in a study of metastatic and nonmetastatic thyroid tumors. TCRdb re-analyzed the PCR reads through MiXCR. The repertoire holds 30,000 to 35,000 clones, with around 28% as singletons. All patients were untreated before thyroid surgery. Source material: blood. The receptors come from a female donor with papillary thyroid cancer or a benign thyroid nodule (not recorded which). Some clones in this sample may be carry-over from other donors' samples.

This clone was recorded a few times. The chain recombines TRBV10-1 with TRBJ1-2; D is undetermined. From germline, CDR1 is WNHNN and CDR2 SYGVQD (reference sequence). The CDR3 sequence is 13 residues long. Trimming cost V 3 bases and J 8 bases, with 13 bases left between them. The chain's CDR3 is CASSDGSGNGYTF. DNA for the CDR3: TGCGCCAGCAGTGACGGTTCGGGGAACGGCTACACCTTC.

This clone was seen many times. The V call is TRBV15, the J call TRBJ2-5; perhaps TRBD1 as D (5 bases). V was clipped by 1 base and J by 3 bases, with 6 bases between them. Germline V gene lookup returns CDR1 LNHNV and CDR2 YYDKDF (reference sequence). The CDR3 sequence is 13 residues long. This CDR3 is CATSRGGKETQYF. The CDR3 DNA follows: TGTGCCACCAGCAGAGGGGGCAAAGAGACCCAGTACTTC.

In this sample, this clone turned up many times. The rearrangement links TRBV27 to TRBJ2-1, with D possibly TRBD2 on 5 matching bases. CDR1 and CDR2 from the germline V gene are MNHEY and SMNVEV (reference sequence). The CDR3 spans 13 residues. The V end lost 7 bases, the J end lost 6 bases, and 13 bases lay between the germline ends. DNA of the CDR3: TGTGCCAGCACCCAGCGGAACCTCAATGAGCAGTTCTTC. It yields the protein CASTQRNLNEQFF.

The chain has TRBV6-6 and TRBJ2-7, with a tentative D call TRBD1 (6 bases). The germline V gene encodes CDR1 MNHNY and CDR2 SVGAGI (reference sequence). The CDR3 has 16 amino acids. V was clipped by 2 bases and J by 3 bases, with 17 bases between them. CDR3 in amino acids: CASSYQQGRADYEQYF. Here the CDR3 DNA reads TGTGCCAGCAGTTACCAACAGGGCAGGGCGGACTACGAGCAGTACTTC.

The sample holds one count of this clone. The chain has TRBV24-1 and TRBJ2-7, with unresolved D. The CDR3 runs 17 residues. The V end was cut by 0 bases, the J end by 5 bases, with 19 bases between. CDR1 and CDR2 from the germline V gene are KGHDR and SFDVKD. CDR3 sequence (DNA): TGTGCCACCAGTGATTTGTGTATTAGGCAGTCGATGGACGAGCAGTACTTC. This sequence encodes CATSDLCIRQSMDEQYF.